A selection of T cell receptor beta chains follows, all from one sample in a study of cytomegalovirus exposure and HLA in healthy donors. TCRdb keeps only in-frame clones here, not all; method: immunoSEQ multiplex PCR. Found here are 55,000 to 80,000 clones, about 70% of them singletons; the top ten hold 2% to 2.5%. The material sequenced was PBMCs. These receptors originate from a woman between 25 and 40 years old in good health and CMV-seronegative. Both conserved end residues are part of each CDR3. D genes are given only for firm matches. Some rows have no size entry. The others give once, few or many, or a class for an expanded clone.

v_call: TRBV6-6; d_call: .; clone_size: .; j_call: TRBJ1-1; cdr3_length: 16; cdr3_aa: CASSKAAGGRGTEAFF; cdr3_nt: TGTGCCAGCAGTAAGGCCGCGGGGGGGCGCGGTACTGAAGCTTTCTTT
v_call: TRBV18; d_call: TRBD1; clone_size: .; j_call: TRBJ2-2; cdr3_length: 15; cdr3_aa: CASSPEGALTGELFF; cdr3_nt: TGTGCCAGCTCCCCCGAGGGGGCCCTGACCGGGGAGCTGTTTTTT
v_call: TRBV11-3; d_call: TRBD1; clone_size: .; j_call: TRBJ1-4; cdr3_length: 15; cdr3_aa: CASSRFRGSDEKLFF; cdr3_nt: TGTGCCAGCAGCCGTTTCAGGGGGTCAGATGAAAAACTGTTTTTT
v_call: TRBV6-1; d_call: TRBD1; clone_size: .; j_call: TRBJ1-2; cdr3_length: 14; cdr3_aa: CASSRDRGSDGYTF; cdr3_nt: TGTGCCAGCAGTCGGGACAGGGGGTCGGATGGCTACACCTTC
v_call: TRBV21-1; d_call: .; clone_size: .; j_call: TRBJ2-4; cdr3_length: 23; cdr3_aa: CASSKSGARDRGRLGKAKNIQYF; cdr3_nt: TGTGCCAGCAGCAAATCGGGGGCCAGGGACAGGGGGCGTCTAGGGAAAGCCAAAAACATTCAGTACTTC
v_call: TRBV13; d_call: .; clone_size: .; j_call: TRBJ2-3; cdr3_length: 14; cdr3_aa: CASSLYRSTDTQYF; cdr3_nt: TGTGCCAGCAGCCTCTACAGATCTACAGATACGCAGTATTTT
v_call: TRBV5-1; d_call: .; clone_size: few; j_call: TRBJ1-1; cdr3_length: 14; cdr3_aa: CASSLGPGNTEAFF; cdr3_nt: TGCGCCAGCAGCTTGGGTCCGGGAAACACTGAAGCTTTCTTT
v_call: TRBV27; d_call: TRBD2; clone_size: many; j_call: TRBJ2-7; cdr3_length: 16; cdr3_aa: CASSLGLAGGSPEQYF; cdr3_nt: TGTGCCAGCAGTTTAGGTTTGGCGGGGGGCTCCCCCGAGCAGTACTTC
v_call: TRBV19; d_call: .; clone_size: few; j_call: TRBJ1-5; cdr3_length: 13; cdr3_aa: CASSISVSQPQHF; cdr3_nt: TGTGCCAGTAGTATATCAGTGTCTCAGCCCCAGCATTTT
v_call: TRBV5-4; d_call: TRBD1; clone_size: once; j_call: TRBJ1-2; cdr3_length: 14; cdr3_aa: CASSLLGTGVGYTF; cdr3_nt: TGTGCCAGCAGCTTACTCGGGACAGGGGTTGGCTACACCTTC
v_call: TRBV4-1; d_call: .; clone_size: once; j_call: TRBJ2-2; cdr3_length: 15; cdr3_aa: CASSPDSGSDRGAVF; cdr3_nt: TGCGCCAGCAGCCCGGATTCGGGGAGTGACCGGGGAGCTGTTTTT
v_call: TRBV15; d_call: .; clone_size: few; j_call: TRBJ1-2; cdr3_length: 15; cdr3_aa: CATSRDSGGSGGYTF; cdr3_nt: TGTGCCACCAGCAGAGACTCTGGCGGTTCCGGGGGCTACACCTTC
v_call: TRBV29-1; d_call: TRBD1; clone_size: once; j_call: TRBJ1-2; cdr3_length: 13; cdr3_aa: CSVPAGTGRGYTF; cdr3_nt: TGCAGCGTTCCCGCCGGGACAGGGCGTGGCTACACCTTC
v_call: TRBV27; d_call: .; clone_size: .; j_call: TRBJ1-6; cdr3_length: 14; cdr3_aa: CASSFAGADSPLHF; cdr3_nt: TGTGCCAGCAGTTTTGCAGGGGCTGATTCACCCCTCCACTTT
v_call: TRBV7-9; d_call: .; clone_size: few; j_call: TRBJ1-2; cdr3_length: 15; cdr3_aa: CASSFSSGRGGGYTF; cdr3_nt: TGTGCCAGCAGCTTCTCGTCTGGCAGGGGTGGTGGCTACACCTTC
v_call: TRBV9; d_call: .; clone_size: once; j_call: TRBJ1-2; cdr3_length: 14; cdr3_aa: CASSPSGGRYGYTF; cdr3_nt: TGTGCCAGCAGCCCTAGCGGAGGGCGATATGGCTACACCTTC
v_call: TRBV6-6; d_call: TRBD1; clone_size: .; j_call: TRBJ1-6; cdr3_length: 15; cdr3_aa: CASNLGPGQNSPLHF; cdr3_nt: TGTGCCAGCAATCTGGGACCGGGACAGAATTCACCCCTCCACTTT
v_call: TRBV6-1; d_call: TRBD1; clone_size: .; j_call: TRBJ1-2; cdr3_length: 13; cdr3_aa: CASRSTGDYGYTF; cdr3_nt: TGTGCCAGCAGGTCTACAGGGGACTATGGCTACACCTTC
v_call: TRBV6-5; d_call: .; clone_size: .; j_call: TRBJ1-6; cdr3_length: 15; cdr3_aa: CASSPSGTYNSPLHF; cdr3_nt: TGTGCCAGCAGTCCGTCGGGGACCTATAATTCACCCCTCCACTTT
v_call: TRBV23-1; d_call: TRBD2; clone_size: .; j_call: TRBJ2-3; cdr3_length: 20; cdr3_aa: CAKGNLGLAGEWPLTDTQYF; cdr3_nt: TGCGCCAAGGGGAATTTAGGACTAGCGGGGGAGTGGCCCCTCACAGATACGCAGTATTTT
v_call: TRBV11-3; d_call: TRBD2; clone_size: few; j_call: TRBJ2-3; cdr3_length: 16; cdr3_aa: CASSLGLAGGRDTQYF; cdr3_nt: TGTGCCAGCAGCTTAGGACTAGCGGGGGGGCGAGATACGCAGTATTTT
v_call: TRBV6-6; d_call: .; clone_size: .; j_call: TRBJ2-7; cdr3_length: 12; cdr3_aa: CASTRDTYEQYF; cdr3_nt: TGTGCCAGCACCCGGGACACTTACGAGCAGTACTTC
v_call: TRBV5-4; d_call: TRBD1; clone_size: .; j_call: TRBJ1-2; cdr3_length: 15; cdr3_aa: CASSQGGQGNYGYTF; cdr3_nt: TGTGCCAGCAGCCAAGGAGGACAGGGCAACTATGGCTACACCTTC
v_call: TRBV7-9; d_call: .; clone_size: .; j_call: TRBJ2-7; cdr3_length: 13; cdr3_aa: CASSLTGAREQYF; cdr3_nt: TGTGCCAGCAGCTTAACAGGTGCCCGGGAGCAGTACTTC
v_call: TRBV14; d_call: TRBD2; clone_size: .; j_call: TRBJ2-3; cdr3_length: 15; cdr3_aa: CASSYRTSGGDTQYF; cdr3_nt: TGTGCCAGCAGTTATAGGACTAGCGGGGGAGATACGCAGTATTTT
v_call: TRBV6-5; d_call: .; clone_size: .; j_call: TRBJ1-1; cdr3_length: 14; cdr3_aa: CASSYGGPGTEAFF; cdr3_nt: TGTGCCAGCAGTTACGGAGGGCCCGGCACTGAAGCTTTCTTT
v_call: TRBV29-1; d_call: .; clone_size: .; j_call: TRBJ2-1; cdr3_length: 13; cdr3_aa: CSVGGVGGNEQFF; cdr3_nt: TGCAGCGTTGGTGGCGTAGGGGGCAATGAGCAGTTCTTC
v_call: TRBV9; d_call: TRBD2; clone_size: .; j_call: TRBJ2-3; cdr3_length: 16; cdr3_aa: CASSFSAGEPTDTQYF; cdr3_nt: TGTGCCAGCAGCTTTTCAGCGGGGGAACCCACAGATACGCAGTATTTT
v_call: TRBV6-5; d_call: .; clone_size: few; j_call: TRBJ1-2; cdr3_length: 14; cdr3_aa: CASSPFWGLLGYTF; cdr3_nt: TGTGCCAGCAGCCCCTTCTGGGGCCTCTTAGGCTACACCTTC
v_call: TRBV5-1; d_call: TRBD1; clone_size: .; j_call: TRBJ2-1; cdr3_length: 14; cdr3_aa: CASSTRTGSNEQFF; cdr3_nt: TGCGCCAGCAGCACTAGGACAGGGAGCAATGAGCAGTTCTTC
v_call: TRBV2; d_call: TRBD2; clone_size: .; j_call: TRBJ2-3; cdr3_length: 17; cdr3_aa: CAITGTSGGAGTDTQYF; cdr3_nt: TGTGCCATTACCGGGACTAGCGGGGGGGCGGGGACAGATACGCAGTATTTT
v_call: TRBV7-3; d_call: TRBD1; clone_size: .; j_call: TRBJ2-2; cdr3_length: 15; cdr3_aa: CASSLEGANGGELFF; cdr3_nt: TGTGCCAGCAGCTTAGAGGGGGCGAATGGCGGGGAGCTGTTTTTT
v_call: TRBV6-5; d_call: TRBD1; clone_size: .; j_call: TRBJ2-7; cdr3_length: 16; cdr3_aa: CASSLPTGQVTYEQYF; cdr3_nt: TGTGCCAGCAGTTTACCAACGGGACAGGTTACCTACGAGCAGTACTTC
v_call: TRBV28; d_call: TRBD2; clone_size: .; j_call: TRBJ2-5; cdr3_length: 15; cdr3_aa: CASSSSGGAGETQYF; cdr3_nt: TGTGCCAGCAGCTCTAGCGGGGGGGCGGGGGAGACCCAGTACTTC
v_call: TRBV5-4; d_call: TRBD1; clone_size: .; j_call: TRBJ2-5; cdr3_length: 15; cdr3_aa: CASSLGQGWGKTQYF; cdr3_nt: TGTGCCAGCAGCCTGGGACAGGGGTGGGGAAAGACCCAGTACTTC
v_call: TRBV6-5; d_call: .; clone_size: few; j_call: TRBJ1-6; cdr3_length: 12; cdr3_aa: CASSPRQAPLHF; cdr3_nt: TGTGCCAGCAGTCCGAGACAGGCACCCCTCCACTTT
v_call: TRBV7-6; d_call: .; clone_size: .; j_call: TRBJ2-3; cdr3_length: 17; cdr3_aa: CASSLGQPFSSTDTQYF; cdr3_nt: TGTGCCAGCAGCCTTGGACAGCCCTTTTCTAGCACAGATACGCAGTATTTT
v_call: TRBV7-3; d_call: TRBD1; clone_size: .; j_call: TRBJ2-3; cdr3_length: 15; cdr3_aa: CASSLTAGGADTQYF; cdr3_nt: TGTGCCAGCAGCTTAACGGCAGGGGGCGCAGATACGCAGTATTTT
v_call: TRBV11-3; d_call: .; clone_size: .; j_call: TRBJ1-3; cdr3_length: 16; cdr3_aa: CASSSWTDGGGNTIYF; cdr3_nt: TGTGCCAGCAGCTCCTGGACTGACGGAGGAGGAAACACCATATATTTT
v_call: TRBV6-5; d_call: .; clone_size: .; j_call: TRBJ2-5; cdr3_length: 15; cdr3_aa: CASSYQTGSQETQYF; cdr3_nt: TGTGCCAGCAGTTACCAAACAGGGTCCCAAGAGACCCAGTACTTC
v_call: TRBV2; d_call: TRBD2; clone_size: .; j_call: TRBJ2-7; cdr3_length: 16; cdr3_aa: CASTEGPSGTSYEQYF; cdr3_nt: TGTGCCAGCACCGAGGGTCCTAGCGGGACCTCCTACGAGCAGTACTTC
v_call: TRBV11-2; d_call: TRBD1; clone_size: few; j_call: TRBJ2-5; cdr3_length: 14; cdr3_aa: CASSLGDSQETQYF; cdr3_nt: TGTGCCAGCAGCTTAGGGGACAGCCAAGAGACCCAGTACTTC
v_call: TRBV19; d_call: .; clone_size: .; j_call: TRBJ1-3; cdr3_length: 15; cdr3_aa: CASSRSGESGNTIYF; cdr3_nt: TGTGCCAGTAGTAGGTCAGGGGAAAGTGGAAACACCATATATTTT
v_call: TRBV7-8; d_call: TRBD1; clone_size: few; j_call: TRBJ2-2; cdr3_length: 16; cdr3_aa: CASSLTYDRATGELFF; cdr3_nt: TGTGCCAGCAGCTTAACTTACGACAGGGCCACCGGGGAGCTGTTTTTT
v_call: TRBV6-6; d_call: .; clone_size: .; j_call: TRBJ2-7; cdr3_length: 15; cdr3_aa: CASSPRTRGLYEQYF; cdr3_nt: TGTGCCAGCAGTCCGAGGACTCGAGGACTCTACGAGCAGTACTTC
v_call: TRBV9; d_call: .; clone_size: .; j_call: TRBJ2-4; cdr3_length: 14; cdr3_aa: CASSVGDRGNIQYF; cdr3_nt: TGTGCCAGCAGCGTAGGTGACCGAGGGAACATTCAGTACTTC